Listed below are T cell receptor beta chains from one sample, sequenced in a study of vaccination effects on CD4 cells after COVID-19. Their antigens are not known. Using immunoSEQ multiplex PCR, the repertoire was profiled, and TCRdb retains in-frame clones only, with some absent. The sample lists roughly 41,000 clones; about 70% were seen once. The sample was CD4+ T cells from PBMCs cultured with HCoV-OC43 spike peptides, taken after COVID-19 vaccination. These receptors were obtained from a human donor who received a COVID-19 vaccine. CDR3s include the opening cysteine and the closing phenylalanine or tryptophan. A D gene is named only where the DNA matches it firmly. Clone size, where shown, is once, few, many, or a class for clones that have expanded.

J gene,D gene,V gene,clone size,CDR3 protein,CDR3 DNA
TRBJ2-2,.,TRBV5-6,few,CASSFGGTNTGELFF,TGTGCCAGCAGCTTTGGGGGGACGAACACCGGGGAGCTGTTTTTT
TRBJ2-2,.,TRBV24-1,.,CATSDSGKNTGELFF,TGTGCCACCAGTGACTCCGGGAAGAACACCGGGGAGCTGTTTTTT
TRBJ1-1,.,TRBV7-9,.,CASSLGGVRTEAFF,TGTGCCAGCAGCTTAGGGGGGGTTAGGACTGAAGCTTTCTTT
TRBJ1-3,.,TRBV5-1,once,CASSTDRNGNTIYF,TGCGCCAGCAGCACGGACAGAAACGGAAACACCATATATTTT
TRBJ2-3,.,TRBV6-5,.,CASSYIGGRTDTQYF,TGTGCCAGCAGTTACATCGGGGGGCGCACAGATACGCAGTATTTT
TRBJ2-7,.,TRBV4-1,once,CASSQDTGMGTYEQYF,TGCGCCAGCAGCCAAGACACCGGGATGGGAACCTACGAGCAGTACTTC
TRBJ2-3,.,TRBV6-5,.,CASSYRVAGTDTQYF,TGTGCCAGCAGTTACAGGGTAGCTGGCACAGATACGCAGTATTTT
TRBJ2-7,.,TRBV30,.,CAWKEWENSSEQYF,TGTGCCTGGAAGGAGTGGGAGAATTCTTCCGAGCAGTACTTC
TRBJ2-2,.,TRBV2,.,CASSEPGLTNTGELFF,TGTGCCAGCAGTGAGCCAGGTCTAACTAACACCGGGGAGCTGTTTTTT
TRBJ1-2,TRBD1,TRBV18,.,CASSPWGQSNLYGYTF,TGTGCCAGCTCCCCGTGGGGACAGTCTAACCTCTATGGCTACACCTTC
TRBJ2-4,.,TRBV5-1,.,CASSLSGSENIQYF,TGCGCCAGCAGCTTGTCGGGGAGTGAAAACATTCAGTACTTC
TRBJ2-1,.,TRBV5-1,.,CASSPRIDPGASYNEQFF,TGCGCCAGCAGCCCCAGAATTGACCCTGGAGCTTCCTACAATGAGCAGTTCTTC
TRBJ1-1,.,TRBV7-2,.,CASARLLGTEAFF,TGTGCCAGCGCGCGACTCTTGGGCACTGAAGCTTTCTTT
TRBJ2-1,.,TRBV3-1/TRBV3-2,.,CASSPPGHWYNEQFF,TGTGCCAGCAGCCCGCCGGGACATTGGTACAATGAGCAGTTCTTC
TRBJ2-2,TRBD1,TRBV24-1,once,CATAGQVNTGELFF,TGTGCCACCGCGGGACAGGTGAACACCGGGGAGCTGTTTTTT
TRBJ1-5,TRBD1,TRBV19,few,CASNRRGRGNQPQHF,TGTGCCAGTAATCGGAGGGGGCGAGGAAATCAGCCCCAGCATTTT
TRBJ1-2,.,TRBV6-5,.,CASSAPRQLYGYTF,TGTGCCAGCAGCGCCCCAAGACAGCTCTATGGCTACACCTTC
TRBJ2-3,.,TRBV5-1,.,CASSIGQRGTDTQYF,TGCGCCAGCAGCATCGGACAGCGGGGCACAGATACGCAGTATTTT
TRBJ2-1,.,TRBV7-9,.,CASSFQGLYNEQFF,TGTGCCAGCAGCTTCCAGGGACTGTACAATGAGCAGTTCTTC
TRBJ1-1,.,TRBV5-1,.,CASNGGMNTEAFF,TGCGCCAGTAATGGGGGCATGAACACTGAAGCTTTCTTT
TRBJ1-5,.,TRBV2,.,CASGMMGNQPQHF,TGTGCCAGCGGGATGATGGGCAATCAGCCCCAGCATTTT
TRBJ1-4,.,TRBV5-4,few,CASSLAGAFEKLFF,TGTGCCAGCAGCTTGGCGGGGGCATTTGAAAAACTGTTTTTT
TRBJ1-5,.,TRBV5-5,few,CASSLAEDQPQHF,TGTGCCAGCAGCTTGGCCGAGGATCAGCCCCAGCATTTT